This T cell receptor (beta chain) stems from a study of siplizumab effects on memory and regulatory T cells. This CDR3 comprises 17 residues. Germline lookup yields CDR1 SGHDN and CDR2 FVKESK. V was cut by 0 bases and J by 4 bases, with 18 bases left in between. In each sample, approximately 100,000 TCR templates were assayed. TCRdb's table, derived via immunoSEQ multiplex PCR, lists solely in-frame clones and lacks some. This sample carries about 100,000 clones, roughly 94% of them seen once, and the ten largest clones take approximately 0.61%. This TCR was sampled from a human donor in good health. The V gene is TRBV14, the J gene TRBJ2-5; possibly TRBD2 for D (5 bases). Specimen: Tregs sorted from blood. The CDR3 here is CASSQERPSRTSETQYF. Here the CDR3 DNA reads TGTGCCAGCAGCCAAGAACGGCCTAGCAGAACTTCAGAGACCCAGTACTTC.